Following are 22 T cell receptor beta chains from one sample sequenced in a study of OX40 agonist ivuxolimab in advanced cancers. Sequenced by immunoSEQ multiplex PCR; TCRdb stores in-frame clones only, minus some. The table includes about 78,000 clones, roughly 84% detected once. Sequenced material: CD4+ or CD8+ T cells sorted from blood, taken in a trial of the OX40 agonist ivuxolimab. These receptors originate from an adult with an advanced solid tumor such as melanoma, head and neck, liver or kidney cancer.

The chain links TRBV9 to TRBJ2-1, with D perhaps matching TRBD2 (5 bases). Germline V gene sequence: CDR1 SGDLS, CDR2 YYNGEE. Trimming removed 0 bases from V and 8 bases from J, with 9 bases in between. This CDR3 spans 13 amino acids. The CDR3 bases are TGTGCCAGCAGCGTAGATCTGGGAGATGAGCAGTTCTTC. It yields the protein CASSVDLGDEQFF.

The genes are TRBV5-4 and TRBJ2-3; 8 bases align to TRBD1. The CDR3 has 15 amino acids. V gave up 5 bases and J gave up 4 bases; unmatched junction bases: 9. CDR1 and CDR2 (germline): SGHNT, YYREEE (reference sequence). The CDR3 here is CASRLGQGQSDTQYF. The CDR3 coding sequence is TGTGCCAGCAGACTAGGACAGGGTCAGTCAGATACGCAGTATTTT. The full variable domain, its missing parts supplied by reference TRBV5-4 and TRBJ2-3, is ETGVTQSPTHLIKTRGQQVTLRCSSQSGHNTVSWYQQALGQGPQFIFQYYREEENGRGNFPPRFSGLQFPNYSSELNVNALELDDSALYLCASRLGQGQSDTQYFGPGTRLTVL.

This clone was counted between two and nine times. The chain uses TRBV11-3 and TRBJ2-5; no definite D call. This CDR3 has 11 residues. The germline V gene has CDR1 SGHNT and CDR2 YENEEA. V lost 4 bases and J lost 1, with 1 base in between. As DNA, the CDR3 is TGTGCCAGCAGCTCCCAAGAGACCCAGTACTTC. Its protein product is CASSSQETQYF.

This clone was seen a single time. The chain is built from TRBV7-2 and TRBJ2-1, with unresolved D. Trimming stripped 1 base from V and 0 bases from J, with 13 bases between. Germline V gene lookup returns CDR1 SGHTA and CDR2 FQGNSA. The CDR3 totals 17 residues. CDR3 loop: CASSLVSPDHSYNEQFF. In DNA, the CDR3 is TGTGCCAGCAGCTTAGTATCGCCAGACCACTCCTACAATGAGCAGTTCTTC.

This chain joins TRBV11-2 and TRBJ2-1, with a weak D call TRBD2 (7 bases). This CDR3 is built from 17 residues. Trimming removed 5 bases from V and 0 bases from J, with 17 bases in between. Germline CDR1 is SGHAT and CDR2 is FQNNGV. The CDR3 region has the DNA TGTGCCAGCAGCCCGAAGGGGGGGAGTAGCTCCTACAATGAGCAGTTCTTC. It codes for CASSPKGGSSSYNEQFF.

The V and J genes are TRBV2 and TRBJ1-1; D is perhaps TRBD1 (6 bases). The germline V and J ends were trimmed by 6 bases and 8 bases, with 13 bases remaining between them. Per germline, CDR1 SNHLY and CDR2 FYNNEI. The CDR3 is 12 amino acids. The CDR3 nucleotides are TGTGCCAGCAGGGCAATCAGGGGCGAAGCTTTCTTT. Amino acid sequence: CASRAIRGEAFF.

This chain links TRBV10-1 with TRBJ1-1; no reliable D call. V gave up 6 bases and J gave up 1 base, with 9 bases separating them. The CDR3 loop spans 13 amino acids. The V gene's germline CDR1 is WNHNN and CDR2 SYGVQD (reference sequence). The CDR3 nucleotides read TGCGCCAGCAGGAGAGACGGGAACACTGAAGCTTTCTTT. Its translation is CASRRDGNTEAFF.

The genes are TRBV27 and TRBJ1-2; D gene uncertain. The CDR3 loop spans 15 amino acids. The germline V and J ends were trimmed by 5 bases and 4 bases, with 17 bases remaining between them. Germline lookup yields CDR1 MNHEY and CDR2 SMNVEV (reference sequence). The CDR3 DNA follows: TGTGCCAGCAGTCCCTACAGTACTCTACCCTATGGCTACACCTTC. This codes for CASSPYSTLPYGYTF.

The chain employs TRBV7-3 and TRBJ2-2, with 8 bases that match TRBD2. J was trimmed by 0 bases and V by 5 bases; bases with no gene match: 2. The V gene's germline CDR1 is SGHTA and CDR2 FQGTGA. The CDR3 has 15 amino acids. The CDR3 loop reads CASSLTSANTGELFF. In nucleotides, the CDR3 is TGTGCCAGCAGCCTGACTAGCGCGAACACCGGGGAGCTGTTTTTT. The complete variable domain, with remaining parts taken from reference TRBV7-3 and TRBJ2-2, reads GAGVSQTPSNKVTEKGKYVELRCDPISGHTALYWYRQSLGQGPEFLIYFQGTGAADDSGLPNDRFFAVRPEGSVSTLKIQRTERGDSAVYLCASSLTSANTGELFFGEGSRLTVL.

This sequence joins TRBV7-9 and TRBJ2-3, with a tentative D call TRBD2 (6 bases). V was cut by 4 bases and J by 5 bases, with 13 bases left in between. The germline CDR1 and CDR2 sequences are SEHNR and FQNEAQ (reference sequence). The CDR3 is 14 residues long. CDR3 sequence (DNA): TGTGCCAGCAGCTCCCTTGGGGGGTTAGATACGCAGTATTTT. Its protein is CASSSLGGLDTQYF.

This chain connects TRBV5-8 to TRBJ2-7; D is undetermined. Germline assignment: CDR1 SGHTS and CDR2 YDEGEE. This CDR3 spans 15 amino acids. V gave up 3 bases and J gave up 5 bases, with 18 bases separating them. CDR3 DNA sequence: TGTGCCAGCAGCTCGCCTCTTAGCAACGGTAACGAGCAGTACTTC. Protein sequence: CASSSPLSNGNEQYF. Variable domain in full (rest from reference TRBV5-8 and TRBJ2-7): EAGVTQSPTHLIKTRGQQATLRCSPISGHTSVYWYQQALGLGLQFLLWYDEGEERNRGNFPPRFSGRQFPNYSSELNVNALELEDSALYLCASSSPLSNGNEQYFGPGTRLTVT.

The chain combines TRBV19 with TRBJ2-6, with 12 nucleotides matching TRBD1. The CDR3 totals 18 residues. Trimming at V came to 4 bases and at J to 3 bases, leaving 7 bases not matched to a gene. Germline V CDR1 and CDR2: LNHDA, SQIVND (reference sequence). CDR3 DNA: TGTGCCAGTAGTAACCCGGGACAGGGGGCAAGTGGGGCCAACGTCCTGACTTTC. This codes for CASSNPGQGASGANVLTF.

About this clone itself: One junction end disagrees with the germline gene, perhaps due to a read error. The V and J genes are TRBV5-1 and TRBJ2-3; tentatively, D is TRBD1 (6 bases). The CDR3 is made up of 14 amino acids. Germline V gene lookup returns CDR1 SGHRS and CDR2 YFSETQ. The CDR3, as DNA: TGCGCCAGCAGCACCCAGGACAGCAGAGATACGCAGTATTTT. Its protein is CASSTQDSRDTQYF.

The chain has TRBV2 and TRBJ2-4; TRBD1 agrees at 7 bases. The germline CDR1 and CDR2 sequences are SNHLY and FYNNEI. V was pared by 7 bases and J by 0 bases, with 12 bases of the junction left unmatched. This CDR3 has 17 amino acids. This chain's CDR3 is CASTLLQGVLAKNIQYF. In nucleotides, the CDR3 is TGTGCCAGCACACTACTTCAGGGGGTTCTAGCCAAAAACATTCAGTACTTC.

This chain connects TRBV2 to TRBJ2-5; no clear D gene. The germline V gene encodes CDR1 SNHLY and CDR2 FYNNEI. V lost 0 bases, J lost 5 bases, and 10 bases lay in between. The CDR3 contains 14 residues. The CDR3 bases are TGTGCCAGCAGTGAAGCCGGCGGATGGGAGACCCAGTACTTC. Protein product: CASSEAGGWETQYF.

The chain uses TRBV4-1 and TRBJ2-1, with 8 bases aligning to TRBD1. The CDR3 loop spans 15 amino acids. Germline values: CDR1 MGHRA, CDR2 YSYEKL. With 6 bases clipped from V and 3 bases from J, the junction kept 7 bases outside the gene matches. CDR3 sequence (DNA): TGCGCCAGCAGGACCCAGGGGGCGAACTACAATGAGCAGTTCTTC. Protein product: CASRTQGANYNEQFF.

V is TRBV28 and J is TRBJ2-7; 7 nucleotides align to TRBD2. This CDR3 has 14 residues. Germline V CDR1 and CDR2: MDHEN, SYDVKM. With V trimmed by 7 bases and J by 0 bases, 6 bases remained unmatched. The CDR3 region has the DNA TGTGCCAGCAAGAAAGCGGGATCCTCCTACGAGCAGTACTTC. This codes for CASKKAGSSYEQYF.

The rearrangement uses TRBV19 and TRBJ1-5, with 8 bases that match TRBD1. In germline, CDR1 is LNHDA, CDR2 SQIVND (reference sequence). V shed 3 bases, J shed 4 bases, and the junction held 8 bases outside the gene matches. This CDR3 spans 16 amino acids. The CDR3 DNA is TGTGCCAGTAGTATCCTCCGGACAGGGAAGAATCAGCCCCAGCATTTT. It yields the protein CASSILRTGKNQPQHF.

The chain joins TRBV7-9 to TRBJ1-6; TRBD1 matches 9 bases. J lost 6 bases, V lost 6 bases, and 12 bases had no gene match. Germline CDR1 reads SEHNR; CDR2 reads FQNEAQ (reference sequence). The CDR3 is 17 amino acids. The CDR3 DNA reads TGTGCCAGCAGGTCAGCCCCGGGACAGGGCCTTAATTCACCCCTCCACTTT. It codes for CASRSAPGQGLNSPLHF. The full variable domain, its missing parts supplied by reference TRBV7-9 and TRBJ1-6, is DTGVSQNPRHKITKRGQNVTFRCDPISEHNRLYWYRQTLGQGPEFLTYFQNEAQLEKSRLLSDRFSAERPKGSFSTLEIQRTEQGDSAMYLCASRSAPGQGLNSPLHFGNGTRLTVT.

J is TRBJ2-3 and V is TRBV28, with no clear D. Germline lookup yields CDR1 MDHEN and CDR2 SYDVKM. The CDR3 is made up of 14 amino acids. V shed 3 bases and J shed 0 bases, with 7 bases lying between them. The CDR3 coding sequence is TGTGCCAGCAGTTTGGGCGCTAGCACAGATACGCAGTATTTT. Translation gives CASSLGASTDTQYF.

The gene calls are TRBV29-1 and TRBJ1-1; no firm D call. The CDR3 spans 13 residues. Trimming left V 6 bases short and J 1 base short, with 12 bases between. Germline assignment: CDR1 SQVTM and CDR2 ANQGSEA. The CDR3 protein is CSVQEQGNTEAFF. The CDR3, as DNA: TGCAGCGTCCAAGAACAAGGGAACACTGAAGCTTTCTTT.

The rearrangement joins TRBV28 to TRBJ1-4; the D is unclear. V lost 6 bases and J lost 8, with 19 bases in between. Germline V lookup: CDR1 MDHEN, CDR2 SYDVKM. The CDR3 consists of 15 residues. The CDR3 DNA is TGTGCCAGCAGCCTCTATAGGGCGGGTGGCGAAAAACTGTTTTTT. It translates to CASSLYRAGGEKLFF.